These 25 T cell receptor beta chains originate from one sample sequenced in a study of PD-L1 blockade in urothelial cancer. Noted time point: pretreatment peripheral blood. Measured with immunoSEQ multiplex PCR; TCRdb has only the in-frame clones, and not every one. Of about 81,000 clones listed, over 80% are singletons. Here the sequenced sample was PBMCs, taken around atezolizumab (anti-PD-L1) treatment. The receptors here all came from a man aged 35 to 55 with urothelial cancer.

The CDR3 is CASSSTSFNTEAFF. The CDR3 DNA follows: TGTGCCAGCAGTTCCACGAGCTTCAACACTGAAGCTTTCTTT. The chain uses TRBV6-6 and TRBJ1-1; D unresolved. The CDR3 has 14 residues. The V gene lost 4 bases and the J gene lost 2 bases, with 11 bases spanning the gap. Germline assignment: CDR1 MNHNY and CDR2 SVGAGI (reference sequence).

J is TRBJ2-1 and V is TRBV14, with 7 positions matching TRBD1. V shed 1 base and J 6 bases; nucleotides not matched to a gene: 6. The V gene's germline CDR1 is SGHDN and CDR2 FVKESK. The CDR3 loop spans 15 amino acids. The CDR3 nucleotides read TGTGCCAGCAGCCAAGGACAGGGCGTCCGCAATGAGCAGTTCTTC. This codes for CASSQGQGVRNEQFF.

The rearrangement joins TRBV9 to TRBJ1-3, with 9 bases that match TRBD1. Per germline, CDR1 SGDLS and CDR2 YYNGEE. V gave up 3 bases and J gave up 2 bases; unmatched junction bases: 0. CDR3 length: 14 amino acids. The CDR3 DNA follows: TGTGCCAGCAGCGGGACAGGGGCTGGAAACACCATATATTTT. As protein: CASSGTGAGNTIYF. The full variable domain, its missing parts supplied by reference TRBV9 and TRBJ1-3, is DSGVTQTPKHLITATGQRVTLRCSPRSGDLSVYWYQQSLDQGLQFLIQYYNGEERAKGNILERFSAQQFPDLHSELNLSSLELGDSALYFCASSGTGAGNTIYFGEGSWLTVV.

The chain couples TRBV28 to TRBJ2-3; tentatively, D is TRBD2 (5 bases). Looked up from germline, CDR1 is MDHEN and CDR2 is SYDVKM. This CDR3 is built from 14 residues. Between the trimmed V and J ends, which lost 6 bases and 2 bases, there was a span of 12 bases. CDR3 nucleotide sequence: TGTGCCAGCAGCCTATTCGGGGTCACAGATACGCAGTATTTT. It is translated as CASSLFGVTDTQYF.

This clone has a single count. The V and J genes are TRBV4-2 and TRBJ1-2; TRBD1 matches at 9 bases. V shed 1 base, J shed 6 bases, and the junction held 15 bases outside the gene matches. From germline, CDR1 is LGHNA and CDR2 YNFKEQ. This CDR3 is 18 amino acids long. The CDR3: CASSQALLFAGTGNGYTF. The CDR3 coding sequence is TGTGCCAGCAGCCAAGCCTTACTTTTCGCCGGGACAGGGAATGGCTACACCTTC.

J is TRBJ1-3 and V is TRBV4-1, with D uncertain. Germline loops: CDR1 MGHRA, CDR2 YSYEKL. This CDR3 contains 15 residues. Deletions cut 0 bases from V and 4 bases from J, with 10 bases between. The CDR3 loop is CASSQELAKGNTIYF. DNA of the CDR3: TGCGCCAGCAGCCAAGAGCTGGCCAAGGGAAACACCATATATTTT.

The gene calls are TRBV25-1 and TRBJ1-2; D gene uncertain. Trimming took off 4 bases at V and 6 bases at J, with 12 bases between the two ends. Germline assignment: CDR1 MGHDK and CDR2 SYGVNS. This CDR3 spans 13 amino acids. The CDR3 loop reads CASSASGRHGYTF. The CDR3 bases are TGTGCCAGCAGTGCGAGTGGGAGGCATGGCTACACCTTC.

J is TRBJ2-7 and V is TRBV5-1; 7 nucleotides agree with TRBD2. The germline gives CDR1 SGHRS, CDR2 YFSETQ. Trimming at V came to 0 bases and at J to 2 bases, leaving 8 bases not matched to a gene. The CDR3 runs 16 residues. The CDR3 region has the DNA TGCGCCAGCAGCTTGGAGTTCCCAGCGGGGACCTACGAGCAGTACTTC. Its protein product is CASSLEFPAGTYEQYF.

The chain employs TRBV7-2 and TRBJ2-2; tentatively, D is TRBD2 (6 bases). This CDR3 is 15 amino acids long. Germline V CDR1 and CDR2: SGHTA, FQGNSA. Trimming took off 1 base at V and 7 bases at J, with 13 bases between the two ends. CDR3 coding DNA: TGTGCCAGCAGCTTAGGGGCGGCGCGGGGCGGGGAGCTGTTTTTT. Translating it yields CASSLGAARGGELFF.

This chain's CDR3 is CASSYSWTGFGNTIYF. CDR3 in DNA: TGTGCCAGCAGTTACTCATGGACAGGGTTCGGAAACACCATATATTTT. The V and J genes are TRBV6-5 and TRBJ1-3, with 8 nucleotides matching TRBD1. Germline V CDR1 and CDR2: MNHEY, SVGAGI. V gave up 0 bases and J gave up 4 bases; unmatched junction bases: 5. This CDR3 contains 16 residues.

This chain uses TRBV5-1 with TRBJ2-1; D ambiguous. The CDR3 has 11 residues. Germline lookup yields CDR1 SGHRS and CDR2 YFSETQ. V lost 4 bases, J lost 10 bases, and 9 bases lay in between. The CDR3, as DNA: TGCGCCAGCAGCGGCGGTATGGAGCAGTTCTTC. Residues: CASSGGMEQFF.

V usage is TRBV5-1 and J usage is TRBJ1-1, with TRBD1 matching over 7 bases. Losses at the gene ends were 2 bases for V and 1 base for J; bases not matched to a gene: 2. The CDR3 length is 14 residues. CDR1 and CDR2 (germline): SGHRS, YFSETQ. CDR3: CASSFWTGNTEAFF. The CDR3, as DNA: TGCGCCAGCAGCTTTTGGACAGGGAACACTGAAGCTTTCTTT.

The rearrangement joins TRBV11-2 to TRBJ2-7; 10 bases map to TRBD1. Trimming at V came to 5 bases and at J to 2 bases, leaving 15 bases not matched to a gene. CDR3 length: 18 amino acids. Germline V gives CDR1 SGHAT, CDR2 FQNNGV. CDR3 sequence reads: CASSPVDRGRGRPYEQYF. In nucleotides, the CDR3 is TGTGCCAGCAGCCCCGTGGACAGGGGGAGGGGAAGACCCTACGAGCAGTACTTC. The entire variable domain, with the rest obtained from reference TRBV11-2 and TRBJ2-7, is as follows: EAGVAQSPRYKIIEKRQSVAFWCNPISGHATLYWYQQILGQGPKLLIQFQNNGVVDDSQLPKDRFSAERLKGVDSTLKIQPAKLEDSAVYLCASSPVDRGRGRPYEQYFGPGTRLTVT.

This clone has a single count. The chain couples TRBV2 to TRBJ2-7, with D unresolved. Trimming took off 8 bases at V and 3 bases at J, with 5 bases between the two ends. Germline lookup yields CDR1 SNHLY and CDR2 FYNNEI. The CDR3 runs 10 residues. This chain's CDR3 is CASRLYEQYF. In nucleotides, the CDR3 is TGTGCCAGCCGTCTCTACGAGCAGTACTTC.

The chain joins TRBV5-5 to TRBJ2-2; no definite D call. The germline V and J ends were trimmed by 1 base and 1 base, with 8 bases remaining between them. Germline V gene sequence: CDR1 SGHKS, CDR2 YYEKEE (reference sequence). The CDR3 loop spans 15 amino acids. CDR3 sequence (DNA): TGTGCCAGCAGCTTGAGTCTCGGGAACACCGGGGAGCTGTTTTTT. Translation gives CASSLSLGNTGELFF.

The chain links TRBV6-9 to TRBJ2-5, with D uncertain. The V gene's germline CDR1 is MNHGY and CDR2 SVAAGI. The ends were cut back, 11 bases at V and 3 bases at J, with 25 bases in the middle. The CDR3 has 16 residues. DNA for the CDR3: TGTGCCGGTGAGGAACGTGTGGAGCGCCCAAAAGAGACCCAGTACTTC. Encoded protein: CAGEERVERPKETQYF.

The gene calls are TRBV2 and TRBJ1-1; maybe TRBD1 (5 bases). Trimming removed 6 bases from V and 1 base from J, with 9 bases in between. Germline assignment: CDR1 SNHLY and CDR2 FYNNEI. This CDR3 is 13 amino acids long. The DNA for the CDR3 is TGTGCCAGCAGGGCCGGGGGGAACACTGAAGCTTTCTTT. Residues: CASRAGGNTEAFF.

This clone was counted a single time. The chain has TRBV5-8 and TRBJ1-4; 8 bases agree with TRBD1. This CDR3 is 16 amino acids long. V lost 5 bases to trimming and J lost 7 bases; unmatched junction nucleotides: 13. Germline V gene lookup returns CDR1 SGHTS and CDR2 YDEGEE. The CDR3 sequence: CASSLPGQGASEKLFF. CDR3 bases: TGTGCCAGCAGTCTCCCTGGACAGGGTGCAAGTGAAAAACTGTTTTTT.

The V call is TRBV16, the J call TRBJ2-7; 8 positions agree with TRBD1. With V trimmed by 2 bases and J by 9 bases, 12 bases remained unmatched. Germline values: CDR1 KGHSY, CDR2 FQNENV. The CDR3 is made up of 15 amino acids. CDR3 protein: CASSQAGGQGSSQYF. The CDR3 DNA sequence: TGTGCCAGCAGCCAAGCTGGAGGACAGGGTTCTTCGCAGTACTTC.

The chain employs TRBV6-5 and TRBJ2-2, with 9 bases matching TRBD2. V shed 4 bases, J shed 6 bases, and the junction held 9 bases outside the gene matches. Germline loops: CDR1 MNHEY, CDR2 SVGAGI. The CDR3 consists of 16 residues. The CDR3 is CASSSPTSGGAGELFF. The DNA of the CDR3 is TGTGCCAGCAGTTCCCCGACTAGCGGAGGAGCCGGGGAGCTGTTTTTT.

The chain is built from TRBV5-6 and TRBJ2-5; possible D gene TRBD1, 6 bases. This CDR3 contains 13 residues. Germline V lookup: CDR1 SGHDT, CDR2 YYEEEE. V lost 5 bases and J 2 bases, leaving 10 bases between the germline ends. For the CDR3, the DNA is TGTGCCAGCAGTTACGACAGGCAAGAGACCCAGTACTTC. Translation: CASSYDRQETQYF.

The chain combines TRBV4-3 with TRBJ2-2; 11 bases map to TRBD2. Germline values: CDR1 LGHNA, CDR2 YSLEER. CDR3 length equals 16 residues. Trimming removed 0 bases from V and 3 bases from J; junction bases left unmatched: 0. CDR3: CASSQELAGDTGELFF. The CDR3 DNA follows: TGCGCCAGCAGCCAAGAACTAGCGGGAGACACCGGGGAGCTGTTTTTT.

The genes are TRBV6-1 and TRBJ2-7; 7 bases map to TRBD1. Germline loops: CDR1 MNHNS, CDR2 SASEGT. CDR3 length: 14 amino acids. V shed 0 bases, J shed 1 base, and the junction held 0 bases outside the gene matches. CDR3 sequence: CASSEADRSYEQYF. The DNA of the CDR3 is TGTGCCAGCAGTGAAGCGGACAGGTCCTACGAGCAGTACTTC.

V gene TRBV5-5 combines with J gene TRBJ2-3; 9 nucleotides align to TRBD1. The CDR3 is 15 amino acids. From germline, CDR1 is SGHKS and CDR2 YYEKEE (reference sequence). Trimming cost V 4 bases and J 4 bases; bases outside gene matches: 7. CDR3 in DNA: TGTGCCAGCAGCGGGACAGGGAGTAGCGCAGATACGCAGTATTTT. Protein product: CASSGTGSSADTQYF.

This chain uses TRBV10-3 with TRBJ1-5; D is ambiguous. This CDR3 is 14 amino acids long. Germline values: CDR1 ENHRY, CDR2 SYGVKD. Trimming took 0 bases from V and 9 from J, leaving 12 bases between them. CDR3 coding DNA: TGTGCCATCAGTGAGTCCAGCGGGGATCGGCCCCAGCATTTT. It is translated as CAISESSGDRPQHF.